These 10 T cell receptor beta chains came from one sample sequenced in a study of healthy donors' naive CD4 and CD8 T cells. A linear amplification protocol produced the TCR libraries from about 450 ng of total RNA. MiXCR, run by TCRdb on the reads, gives a single entry per CDR3 protein. The table has 180,000 or so distinct CDR3 sequences, around 74% seen once; the top ten hold 2% to 2.5%. Sequencing was carried out using naive CD4+ and CD8+ T cells sorted from blood, pooled from several donors. The receptors were gathered from a pool of human donors in good health; the sample pools cells from several healthy donors.

The chain couples TRBV29-1 to TRBJ2-7; D is unclear. This CDR3 contains 13 residues. Germline CDR1 reads SQVTM; CDR2 reads ANQGSEA. Trimming took off 4 bases at V and 1 base at J, with 11 bases between the two ends. The CDR3 nucleotides read TGCAGCGTTGGGAGAAGACTGTCCTACGAGCAGTACTTC. Its translation is CSVGRRLSYEQYF.

The chain is built from TRBV18 and TRBJ1-6; D uncertain. CDR1 and CDR2 from the germline V gene are KGHSH and LQKENI. Trimming left V 3 bases short and J 10 bases short, with 16 bases between. The CDR3 is 15 residues long. This CDR3 reads CASSPSTPPGSPLHF. In DNA form, the CDR3 reads TGTGCCAGCTCACCCAGTACTCCGCCTGGCTCACCCCTCCACTTT. The full variable domain, in which reference TRBV18 and TRBJ1-6 provide the parts outside the CDR3, is NAGVMQNPRHLVRRRGQEARLRCSPMKGHSHVYWYRQLPEEGLKFMVYLQKENIIDESGMPKERFSAEFPKEGPSILRIQQVVRGDSAAYFCASSPSTPPGSPLHFGNGTRLTVT.

This chain uses TRBV29-1 with TRBJ2-3, with 7 bases fitting TRBD2. This CDR3 has 13 amino acids. V lost 7 bases, J lost 3 bases, and 7 bases stayed unmatched. From germline, CDR1 is SQVTM and CDR2 ANQGSEA. CDR3 residues: CSEGRGKTDTQYF. The CDR3 DNA is TGCAGCGAGGGGCGGGGGAAAACAGATACGCAGTATTTT.

This rearrangement joins TRBV29-1 to TRBJ2-3, with D hard to call. The CDR3 covers 13 residues. The germline V gene encodes CDR1 SQVTM and CDR2 ANQGSEA. V was trimmed by 3 bases and J by 0 bases, leaving 7 bases between them. CDR3 in amino acids: CSVDARSTDTQYF. The CDR3 bases are TGCAGCGTTGACGCGCGGAGCACAGATACGCAGTATTTT.

This chain links TRBV2 with TRBJ2-1; D call uncertain. This CDR3 is 14 amino acids long. Germline V gene lookup returns CDR1 SNHLY and CDR2 FYNNEI. V was cut by 5 bases and J by 8 bases, with 16 bases left in between. CDR3 loop: CASSPRAMIHEQFF. The CDR3 DNA is TGTGCCAGCAGTCCCCGGGCCATGATCCATGAGCAGTTCTTC.

The CDR3 coding sequence is TGTGCCAGCAGTTTACGGAGGGGCTACAATGAGCAGTTCTTC. This codes for CASSLRRGYNEQFF. J is TRBJ2-1 and V is TRBV27; perhaps TRBD2 as D (6 bases). V lost 2 bases to trimming and J lost 3 bases, with 8 bases between them. Germline V lookup: CDR1 MNHEY, CDR2 SMNVEV (reference sequence). CDR3 length equals 14 residues.

V gene TRBV24-1 combines with J gene TRBJ2-1; 11 nucleotides agree with TRBD1. V was clipped by 4 bases and J by 6 bases; unmatched bases: 7. Germline loops: CDR1 KGHDR, CDR2 SFDVKD. This CDR3 has 16 amino acids. The CDR3 nucleotides are TGTGCCACCAGTGACCACACCGGGACAGGGGGCAATGAGCAGTTCTTC. It codes for CATSDHTGTGGNEQFF.

V usage is TRBV15 and J usage is TRBJ2-3, with D possibly being TRBD1 (5 bases). Trimming pared 5 bases from V and 2 bases from J, leaving 14 bases between. The CDR3 totals 15 residues. The germline V gene encodes CDR1 LNHNV and CDR2 YYDKDF (reference sequence). CDR3 residues: CATSGRTKYTDTQYF. In DNA form, the CDR3 reads TGTGCCACCAGCGGCCGGACAAAATACACAGATACGCAGTATTTT.

The rearrangement uses TRBV20-1 and TRBJ2-6; D is uncertain. The CDR3 spans 13 residues. V was trimmed by 5 bases and J by 3 bases, leaving 8 bases between them. Germline V gene lookup returns CDR1 DFQATT and CDR2 SNEGSKA (reference sequence). The CDR3 DNA follows: TGCAGTGCTCGGGTCATTGGGGCCAACGTCCTGACTTTC. This sequence encodes CSARVIGANVLTF.

The rearrangement joins TRBV7-2 to TRBJ2-1; 7 bases are a match to TRBD1. This CDR3 comprises 13 residues. Per germline, CDR1 SGHTA and CDR2 FQGNSA. The junction had 4 bases not matched to a gene; V was cut back by 5 bases and J by 6 bases. Here the CDR3 DNA reads TGTGCCAGCAGCCCAAGGACAGGCAATGAGCAGTTCTTC. As protein: CASSPRTGNEQFF.